Listed below are T cell receptor beta chains from one sample, sequenced in a study of blood T cell repertoires in COVID-19. TCRdb's table, derived via immunoSEQ multiplex PCR, lists solely in-frame clones and lacks some. The table has over 200,000 clones, around four fifths seen once; the top ten hold approximately 6%. Source material: peripheral blood. The receptors shown here come from a man of 80 years or more with acute or convalescent COVID-19. The CDR3 runs from the conserved cysteine through the conserved F or W. A D gene is named only where the DNA matches it firmly. The size of a clone is reported for some rows only, either as once, few or many, or as a class for expanded clones.

. | TRBJ2-1 | TRBD2 | TRBV3-1/TRBV3-2 | TGTGCCAGCAGCCCTACTAGCGGGAGGGCGTATGAGCAGTTCTTC | CASSPTSGRAYEQFF
. | TRBJ1-1 | . | TRBV2 | TGTGCCAGCAGTGACGACAACCCGAACACTGAAGCTTTCTTT | CASSDDNPNTEAFF
once | TRBJ2-5 | . | TRBV3-1/TRBV3-2 | TGTGCCAGCAGCCCGAAAAGGAGGGGGCGAGAGACCCAGTACTTC | CASSPKRRGRETQYF
. | TRBJ1-4 | . | TRBV5-5 | TGTGCCAGCAGCTTGGTTGCGGACTCTGGTGAAAAACTGTTTTTT | CASSLVADSGEKLFF
. | TRBJ2-7 | TRBD2 | TRBV5-4 | TGTGCCAGCAGCCCCACTAGCGGGATGATGTACGAGCAGTACTTC | CASSPTSGMMYEQYF
. | TRBJ1-5 | TRBD1 | TRBV28 | TGTGCCAGCACACAGGGGACAGGGGTCCGTCCCCAGCATTTT | CASTQGTGVRPQHF
. | TRBJ1-4 | TRBD1 | TRBV15 | TGTGCCACCAGCACCGACAGGGCAACTAATGAAAAACTGTTTTTT | CATSTDRATNEKLFF
. | TRBJ2-2 | . | TRBV5-1 | TGCGCCAGCAGCCCTAGGGCTAGCCTCCCCGGGGAGCTGTTTTTT | CASSPRASLPGELFF
once | TRBJ2-1 | . | TRBV5-1 | TGCGCCAGCAGCCCAGAGGTGAGCGGCTACAATGAGCAGTTCTTC | CASSPEVSGYNEQFF
. | TRBJ2-1 | . | TRBV10-3 | TGTGCCATCCGGGACACGGACTACAATGAGCAGTTCTTC | CAIRDTDYNEQFF
once | TRBJ2-7 | TRBD1 | TRBV30 | TGTGCCTGGAGGGTCCCCGGGACAGGGTTAAACGAGCAGTACTTC | CAWRVPGTGLNEQYF
. | TRBJ2-1 | TRBD2 | TRBV7-2 | TGTGCCAGCAGCTTAGTTAGCGGGAGAAACAATGAGCAGTTCTTC | CASSLVSGRNNEQFF
. | TRBJ2-7 | TRBD1 | TRBV28 | TGTGCCAGCAAGCCGGGACAGGGGTTTAAAGAGCAGTACTTC | CASKPGQGFKEQYF
once | TRBJ2-3 | TRBD2 | TRBV2 | TGTGCCAGCACCCGAGGAGCGGGGGCCACAGATACGCAGTATTTT | CASTRGAGATDTQYF
. | TRBJ2-1 | TRBD2 | TRBV18 | TGTGCCAGCTCACGGGTCGCGGGAGGTAGGAATGAGCAGTTCTTC | CASSRVAGGRNEQFF
. | TRBJ2-1 | TRBD1 | TRBV3-1/TRBV3-2 | TGTGCCAGCAGCCGCATCGGACAGGGAGTATACAATGAGCAGTTCTTC | CASSRIGQGVYNEQFF
. | TRBJ2-7 | . | TRBV28 | TGTGCCAGCAGTTTAGGCCACCTGGCCTACGAGCAGTACTTC | CASSLGHLAYEQYF
. | TRBJ2-2 | . | TRBV5-6 | TGTGCCAGCAGCTTCGTATCCGGGGAGCTGTTTTTT | CASSFVSGELFF
few | TRBJ2-2 | . | TRBV7-9 | TGTGCCAGCAGCTTAACAGGGTTGGGCACCGGGGAGCTGTTTTTT | CASSLTGLGTGELFF
. | TRBJ1-2 | TRBD1 | TRBV23-1 | TGCGCCAGCAGTCAAAACAGGGGAAGGAACTATGGCTACACCTTC | CASSQNRGRNYGYTF
. | TRBJ1-5 | . | TRBV2 | TGTGCCAGCAGGTGGGGCCTAGGAAACAATCAGCCCCAGCATTTT | CASRWGLGNNQPQHF
. | TRBJ2-2 | . | TRBV6-1 | TGTGCCAGCAGTGAGAGCACCGGGGAGCTGTTTTTT | CASSESTGELFF
. | TRBJ2-3 | . | TRBV21-1 | TGTGCCACCTCAAAGAAAAACCATTTGGACAGGGCTGAGTCAGATACGCAGTATTTT | CATSKKNHLDRAESDTQYF
. | TRBJ2-3 | TRBD1 | TRBV9 | TGTGCCAGCAGCTCAAGGGACAGGGTGCCTTTGTTCACAGATACGCAGTATTTT | CASSSRDRVPLFTDTQYF
. | TRBJ1-1 | . | TRBV12-3/TRBV12-4 | TGTGCCAGTAGGAACACTGAAGCTTTCTTT | CASRNTEAFF
. | TRBJ2-7 | . | TRBV11-2 | TGTGCCAGCAGCCCGTCCGTTTCCTCCTACGAGCAGTACTTC | CASSPSVSSYEQYF
. | TRBJ2-3 | . | TRBV28 | TGTGCCAGCAGCACTACCAACACAGATACGCAGTATTTT | CASSTTNTDTQYF
once | TRBJ1-5 | TRBD1 | TRBV18 | TGTGCCAGCTCACCTAGCGACAGGGGCGCCCATAATCAGCCCCAGCATTTT | CASSPSDRGAHNQPQHF
once | TRBJ2-3 | . | TRBV1 | TGCACCAGCAGCCAATACCTAGCGGGGGGCCCAGATACGCAGTATTTT | CTSSQYLAGGPDTQYF
few | TRBJ1-6 | . | TRBV2 | TGTGCCAGCCAGGGGCAGGCGGTTCGTTCACCCCTCCACTTT | CASQGQAVRSPLHF
. | TRBJ2-1 | . | TRBV3-1/TRBV3-2 | TGTGCCAGCAGCCAAGGGGCAGGCACCTACAATGAGCAGTTCTTC | CASSQGAGTYNEQFF
few | TRBJ2-7 | . | TRBV2 | TGTGCCAGCAGTACTGACAGGACCTACGAGCAGTACTTC | CASSTDRTYEQYF